The 29 T cell receptor beta chains below come from one sample, sequenced in a study of post-analysis software for immune sequencing data. Libraries were made from TCR beta cDNA, and they carried unique molecular identifiers. TCRdb used MiXCR to reprocess the PCR reads, holding one entry per CDR3 protein. The repertoire has over 150,000 distinct CDR3 sequences, under 40% of them found once; the top ten carry around 30%. Material: blood, obtained after autologous hematopoietic stem cell transplantation. The receptors stem from a girl aged 5 to 17 with multiple sclerosis.

The V gene is TRBV12-3 or TRBV12-4, the J gene TRBJ2-5; D unresolved. The CDR3 is 13 amino acids. V shed 1 base and J shed 1 base, with 4 bases lying between them. CDR3 in amino acids: CASSLVSQETQYF. CDR3 coding DNA: TGTGCCAGCAGTTTAGTCAGCCAAGAGACCCAGTACTTC.

The chain couples TRBV20-1 to TRBJ2-1; TRBD2 aligns across 14 bases. CDR3 length equals 19 residues. V lost 4 bases, J lost 5 bases, and 16 bases stayed unmatched. Per the germline V gene, CDR1 is DFQATT and CDR2 is SNEGSKA (reference sequence). Here the CDR3 DNA reads TGCAGTGCTACCACTCCGGGACTAGCGGGAGTTTTACTAAACAATGAGCAGTTCTTC. Protein product: CSATTPGLAGVLLNNEQFF.

The genes are TRBV14 and TRBJ2-7; maybe TRBD2 (6 bases). CDR3 size: 14 residues. In germline, CDR1 is SGHDN, CDR2 FVKESK. With 2 bases removed from V and 4 bases from J, the gap between germline ends came to 12 bases. CDR3 nucleotide sequence: TGTGCCAGCAGCCAACAGGGAGGCTGGTACGAGCAGTACTTC. Translated: CASSQQGGWYEQYF.

This clonotype has more than one count but fewer than ten. The chain combines TRBV3-1 with TRBJ2-1; D remains ambiguous. This CDR3 comprises 12 residues. CDR1 LGHDT and CDR2 YNNKEL come from the germline V gene (reference sequence). V lost 5 bases to trimming and J lost 6 bases, with 8 bases between them. CDR3 coding DNA: TGTGCCAGCAGCTACAACGGCAATGAGCAGTTCTTC. It is translated as CASSYNGNEQFF.

This CDR3 reads CASSERDFSYNEQFF. The CDR3 bases are TGCGCCAGCAGTGAACGGGACTTCTCATACAATGAGCAGTTCTTC. The chain is built from TRBV10-2 and TRBJ2-1; possible D gene TRBD2, 6 bases. V was pared by 3 bases and J by 4 bases, with 13 bases between. The CDR3 totals 15 residues. Germline CDR1 WSHSY, CDR2 SAAADI.

This clonotype was observed at least ten times. The chain is built from TRBV7-2 and TRBJ2-5; no firm D call. This CDR3 is 15 amino acids long. Germline values: CDR1 SGHTA, CDR2 FQGNSA. Trimming cost V 5 bases and J 6 bases, with 19 bases left between them. As DNA, the CDR3 is TGTGCCAGCAGCCTCGAACTCCACAAGGCACAGACCCAGTACTTC. Translated: CASSLELHKAQTQYF. Complete variable domain (other parts from reference TRBV7-2 and TRBJ2-5): GAGVSQSPSNKVTEKGKDVELRCDPISGHTALYWYRQSLGQGLEFLIYFQGNSAPDKSGLPSDRFSAERTGGSVSTLTIQRTQQEDSAVYLCASSLELHKAQTQYFGPGTRLLVL.

The chain carries TRBV3-1 and TRBJ2-1; 7 positions agree with TRBD2. The CDR3 loop spans 16 amino acids. The ends lost 3 bases at V and 2 bases at J; junction bases unmatched: 7. Germline CDR1 LGHDT, CDR2 YNNKEL (reference sequence). The CDR3 sequence is CASSQGWGGAYNEQFF. The CDR3 coding sequence is TGTGCCAGCAGCCAGGGGTGGGGGGGTGCCTACAATGAGCAGTTCTTC.

This clonotype was observed a few times. The chain employs TRBV12-3 or TRBV12-4 and TRBJ1-2, with D tentatively TRBD1 (6 bases). Trimming took off 4 bases at V and 3 bases at J, with 18 bases between the two ends. There are 16 residues in the CDR3. CDR3 DNA: TGTGCCAGCAGTTCTCGCCGATACAGGGACGACTATGGCTACACCTTC. Amino acid sequence: CASSSRRYRDDYGYTF.

This chain links TRBV28 with TRBJ2-5; possibly TRBD1 for D (6 bases). Germline CDR1 MDHEN, CDR2 SYDVKM. Trimming left V 4 bases short and J 2 bases short, with 17 bases between. This CDR3 spans 16 amino acids. CDR3 protein: CASSSRNGQRQETQYF. In DNA, the CDR3 is TGTGCCAGCAGTTCGCGAAACGGACAGCGACAAGAGACCCAGTACTTC. The variable domain in full, completed from reference TRBV28 and TRBJ2-5, reads DVKVTQSSRYLVKRTGEKVFLECVQDMDHENMFWYRQDPGLGLRLIYFSYDVKMKEKGDIPEGYSVSREKKERFSLILESASTNQTSMYLCASSSRNGQRQETQYFGPGTRLLVL.

The V gene is TRBV5-1, the J gene TRBJ2-5; the D gene is possibly TRBD1 (6 bases). The J call is in doubt because the DNA end fits TRBJ2-7 better. Germline CDR1 SGHRS, CDR2 YFSETQ. The length of the CDR3 is 13 residues. This CDR3 is CASRSGVGVEQYF. The CDR3 coding sequence is TGCGCCAGCAGGTCAGGGGTTGGGGTCGAGCAGTACTTC.

The chain combines TRBV6-2 or TRBV6-3 with TRBJ2-7, with 7 positions matching TRBD1. Germline loops: CDR1 MNHEY, CDR2 SVGEGT. Trimming at V came to 6 bases and at J to 2 bases, leaving 4 bases not matched to a gene. There are 13 residues in the CDR3. DNA for the CDR3: TGTGCCAGCAGGTCCGGGACAGCCTACGAGCAGTACTTC. It is translated as CASRSGTAYEQYF.

The rearrangement joins TRBV15 to TRBJ2-7, with 7 bases matching TRBD1. The CDR3 runs 15 residues. The V and J ends lost 3 bases and 2 bases, in that order; junction bases with no gene match: 7. The germline gives CDR1 LNHNV, CDR2 YYDKDF (reference sequence). CDR3 DNA: TGTGCCACCAGCAGTAGGGGGCCCCTCCCCTACGAGCAGTACTTC. This translates into CATSSRGPLPYEQYF.

Many counts were recorded for this clonotype. This chain links TRBV6-5 with TRBJ2-6; D unresolved. This CDR3 comprises 15 residues. V was clipped by 0 bases and J by 2 bases, with 5 bases between them. From germline, CDR1 is MNHEY and CDR2 SVGAGI. CDR3 DNA: TGTGCCAGCAGTTACTCAGGGACTGGGGCCAACGTCCTGACTTTC. Protein product: CASSYSGTGANVLTF.

The chain joins TRBV6-1 to TRBJ1-4; D not certain. This CDR3 is built from 17 residues. Deletions cut 7 bases from V and 5 bases from J, with 23 bases between. Germline V CDR1 and CDR2: MNHNS, SASEGT. The CDR3 here is CASKVLTGKLLNEKLFF. The CDR3 DNA reads TGTGCCAGCAAAGTTCTTACGGGGAAATTACTCAATGAAAAACTGTTTTTT.

This rearrangement joins TRBV5-4 to TRBJ2-4; 16 positions agree with TRBD2. The germline V gene encodes CDR1 SGHNT and CDR2 YYREEE (reference sequence). With 4 bases clipped from V and 6 bases from J, the junction kept 13 bases outside the gene matches. This CDR3 is built from 19 residues. The CDR3: CASSRGTSGRASQGNIQYF. The DNA of the CDR3 is TGTGCCAGCAGCCGAGGGACTAGCGGGAGGGCTTCACAGGGAAACATTCAGTACTTC.

This clonotype was observed a handful of times. The chain joins TRBV24-1 to TRBJ2-3; weak D call: TRBD1 (6 bases). The CDR3 is 16 residues long. With 5 bases removed from V and 0 bases from J, the gap between germline ends came to 14 bases. CDR1 is KGHDR, CDR2 SFDVKD, per germline. CDR3 in amino acids: CATSGTGSPSTDTQYF. The CDR3 region has the DNA TGTGCCACCAGTGGAACAGGGAGCCCGAGCACAGATACGCAGTATTTT.

In DNA, the CDR3 is TGTGCCATCAGTGACGGGTTGTTCTCCTACAATGAGCAGTTCTTC. Translating it yields CAISDGLFSYNEQFF. The chain joins TRBV10-3 to TRBJ2-1; D remains ambiguous. This CDR3 is 15 amino acids long. The germline V gene encodes CDR1 ENHRY and CDR2 SYGVKD. V was clipped by 3 bases and J by 0 bases, with 9 bases between them.

The sample holds a few counts of this clonotype. This chain joins TRBV13 and TRBJ2-7; TRBD2 is a possible D gene (6 bases). Germline CDR1 and CDR2: PRHDT and FYEKMQ (reference sequence). Trimming cost V 1 base and J 2 bases, with 9 bases left between them. This CDR3 region has 14 residues. The CDR3 spells CASSLAVAAYEQYF. DNA of the CDR3: TGTGCCAGCAGCTTAGCGGTAGCGGCCTACGAGCAGTACTTC.

This clonotype showed up just a few times. The V gene is TRBV3-1, the J gene TRBJ2-4; 8 nucleotides match TRBD2. The trim removed 3 bases at V and 11 bases at J, leaving 9 bases unmatched. Germline assignment: CDR1 LGHDT and CDR2 YNNKEL (reference sequence). The CDR3 has 14 amino acids. CDR3 DNA: TGTGCCAGCAGCCAGACTACGGGAGGGCTGCTTCAGTACTTC. Protein: CASSQTTGGLLQYF.

The rearrangement links TRBV10-2 to TRBJ2-3, with D perhaps TRBD2 (5 bases). The CDR3 covers 15 residues. Trimming took off 9 bases at V and 7 bases at J, with 23 bases between the two ends. The germline V gene has CDR1 WSHSY and CDR2 SAAADI. The CDR3 sequence is CASSDGGRIGNTQYF. In DNA, the CDR3 is TGCGCCAGTTCAGACGGAGGCCGGATAGGTAATACGCAGTATTTT.

The chain recombines TRBV7-2 with TRBJ2-5, with TRBD1 matching 8 bases. The CDR3 is made up of 15 amino acids. Germline CDR1 SGHTA, CDR2 FQGNSA. V shed 1 base, J shed 11 bases, and the junction held 12 bases outside the gene matches. The CDR3 DNA sequence: TGTGCCAGCAGCTTAGGGACAGGGCCTTCTGGGGAGCAGTACTTC. Its protein is CASSLGTGPSGEQYF.

This clonotype was detected once. This sequence may be a read error, since a much larger clone differs from it by one base. V and J are TRBV18 and TRBJ2-5; D is unclear. The CDR3 consists of 13 residues. CDR1 KGHSH and CDR2 LQKENI come from the germline V gene. The CDR3 here is CASSPQGIETRYF. DNA of the CDR3: TGTGCCAGCTCACCACAGGGAATAGAGACCCGGTACTTC.

This clonotype was observed a handful of times. This sequence joins TRBV3-1 and TRBJ2-1; no reliable D call. V lost 0 bases, J lost 1 base, and 7 bases lay in between. Germline CDR1 reads LGHDT; CDR2 reads YNNKEL (reference sequence). The CDR3 loop spans 15 amino acids. CDR3 amino acids: CASSQDWKSYNEQFF. CDR3 bases: TGTGCCAGCAGCCAAGATTGGAAATCCTACAATGAGCAGTTCTTC.

This clonotype was detected only a few times. One end of the junction fails to match germline, which may point to a read error. The CDR3 region is CASGQDGIQETQYF. CDR3 in DNA: TGCGCCAGCGGCCAAGACGGGATTCAAGAGACCCAGTACTTC. This chain uses TRBV4-3 with TRBJ2-5, with D possibly TRBD2 on 5 matching bases. Germline V lookup: CDR1 LGHNA, CDR2 YSLEER. This CDR3 region has 14 residues.

This clonotype was seen a handful of times. V and J are TRBV7-2 and TRBJ2-7; D perhaps matches TRBD2 (5 bases). The ends were cut back, 4 bases at V and 3 bases at J, with 13 bases in the middle. CDR1 and CDR2 from the germline V gene are SGHTA and FQGNSA. This CDR3 is built from 14 residues. The CDR3, as DNA: TGTGCCAGCAGCTCACTGGTCGGGAACTACGAGCAGTACTTC. Translation: CASSSLVGNYEQYF.

A few counts support this clonotype. The V and J genes are TRBV6-5 and TRBJ2-1; the D gene is possibly TRBD2 (6 bases). In germline, CDR1 is MNHEY, CDR2 SVGAGI. V lost 0 bases to trimming and J lost 0 bases, with 21 bases between them. CDR3 size: 20 residues. CDR3 in DNA: TGTGCCAGCAGTTACTCGCCCCCCAGCGGGCCTACTCTCTCCTACAATGAGCAGTTCTTC. This codes for CASSYSPPSGPTLSYNEQFF.

As DNA, the CDR3 is TGCGCCAGCAGCCCGGAGGGGGGGGCTTACGGGCAGTTCTTC. Amino acid sequence: CASSPEGGAYGQFF. This sequence joins TRBV5-1 and TRBJ2-1, with D perhaps matching TRBD2 (7 bases). The V end was cut by 4 bases, the J end by 12 bases, with 20 bases between. Germline V gene lookup returns CDR1 SGHRS and CDR2 YFSETQ. CDR3 length: 14 residues.

This sequence joins TRBV30 and TRBJ2-1; tentatively, D is TRBD1 (6 bases). This CDR3 has 11 residues. Germline-derived CDR1 and CDR2 are GTSNPN and SVGIG (reference sequence). The V and J ends lost 7 bases and 13 bases respectively, with 17 bases between them. The CDR3 here is CAFDSGHLQFF. CDR3 sequence (DNA): TGTGCCTTTGACTCGGGACATCTTCAGTTCTTC.

This clonotype was seen more than once but under ten times. This rearrangement joins TRBV5-1 to TRBJ1-2, with TRBD1 matching over 7 bases. Trimming cost V 2 bases and J 4 bases; bases outside gene matches: 11. This CDR3 is 16 amino acids long. Germline loops: CDR1 SGHRS, CDR2 YFSETQ. In DNA form, the CDR3 reads TGCGCCAGCAGCTTACCCACAGGGGAGAGGTTCTATGGCTACACCTTC. It is translated as CASSLPTGERFYGYTF. Filled out from reference TRBV5-1 and TRBJ1-2, the complete variable domain reads KAGVTQTPRYLIKTRGQQVTLSCSPISGHRSVSWYQQTPGQGLQFLFEYFSETQRNKGNFPGRFSGRQFSNSRSEMNVSTLELGDSALYLCASSLPTGERFYGYTFGSGTRLTVV.